This entry lists 16 T cell receptor beta chains sequenced from one sample in a study of T cell repertoires in cytomegalovirus infection. TCRdb re-derived calls from the reads in MiXCR, one entry per CDR3 protein. The sample has 200,000 to 300,000 distinct CDR3 sequences; 9.1% are singletons. The sequencing sample was made of PBMCs. Receptors were obtained from a human donor in good health (CMV status not recorded). Some clones in this sample may be carry-over from other donors' samples.

This clonotype was detected many times. This chain links TRBV7-2 with TRBJ2-7; 7 bases align to TRBD1. J was trimmed by 5 bases and V by 5 bases; bases with no gene match: 6. Per germline, CDR1 SGHTA and CDR2 FQGNSA. CDR3 length: 13 amino acids. CDR3 sequence (DNA): TGTGCCAGCAGCACTCAGGGGGTTAACGAGCAGTACTTC. As protein: CASSTQGVNEQYF.

This clonotype has at least ten counts. An end of the junction does not agree with germline; a read error may underlie this. The rearrangement joins TRBV19 to TRBJ1-1; D possibly corresponds to TRBD1 (6 bases). The CDR3 loop spans 17 amino acids. In germline, CDR1 is LNHDA, CDR2 SQIVND (reference sequence). CDR3 in DNA: TGTGCCAGTAGTGTAGACAGGAGACAGGTTGGGAACACTGAAGCTTTCTTT. It specifies CASSVDRRQVGNTEAFF.

This clonotype showed up just a few times. The J gene is TRBJ2-3, the V gene TRBV7-2; D gene unclear. The CDR3 has 13 residues. CDR1 SGHTA and CDR2 FQGNSA come from the germline V gene. Trimming took off 2 bases at V and 4 bases at J, with 7 bases between the two ends. CDR3 protein: CASSLTQADTQYF. CDR3 sequence (DNA): TGTGCCAGCAGCTTAACCCAGGCAGATACGCAGTATTTT.

There are many counts of this clonotype. This chain links TRBV7-2 with TRBJ2-5, with 7 bases matching TRBD1. The V and J ends lost 2 bases and 5 bases, in that order; junction bases with no gene match: 2. Germline V gene sequence: CDR1 SGHTA, CDR2 FQGNSA. This CDR3 has 13 residues. The CDR3 coding sequence is TGTGCCAGCAGCTTACAGGGACAGGAGACCCAGTACTTC. It specifies CASSLQGQETQYF.

This clonotype was recorded many times. The rearrangement uses TRBV7-2 and TRBJ1-1, with 9 bases that match TRBD1. This CDR3 comprises 13 residues. V lost 7 bases, J lost 3 bases, and 3 bases stayed unmatched. The germline CDR1 and CDR2 sequences are SGHTA and FQGNSA. The CDR3 DNA follows: TGTGCCAGCAACCGGGACAGGGACACTGAAGCTTTCTTT. It specifies CASNRDRDTEAFF.

The chain is built from TRBV7-2 and TRBJ1-3; 9 nucleotides match TRBD1. Losses at the gene ends were 4 bases for V and 0 bases for J; bases not matched to a gene: 7. This CDR3 is 17 amino acids long. Germline assignment: CDR1 SGHTA and CDR2 FQGNSA. In DNA, the CDR3 is TGTGCCAGCAGCTCGGACAGGGGAATGAGCTCTGGAAACACCATATATTTT. Residues: CASSSDRGMSSGNTIYF.

This clonotype was observed many times. The rearrangement uses TRBV7-2 and TRBJ2-7; D may be TRBD1 or TRBD2 (5 bases each). V was shortened by 5 bases and J by 4 bases, with 15 bases between the two germline ends. In germline, CDR1 is SGHTA, CDR2 FQGNSA. CDR3 length: 14 amino acids. CDR3 residues: CASSTTGRTYEQYF. CDR3 nucleotides: TGTGCCAGCAGCACCACGGGACGAACGTACGAGCAGTACTTC.

This clonotype was counted many times. The chain recombines TRBV12-3 or TRBV12-4 with TRBJ2-3; the match to TRBD2 covers 8 bases. The CDR3 contains 17 residues. J lost 7 bases, V lost 2 bases, and 14 bases had no gene match. The CDR3 loop is CASSLSLRRGAVYTQYF. DNA for the CDR3: TGTGCCAGCAGTTTAAGCCTCAGGCGGGGGGCCGTTTATACGCAGTATTTT.

In this sample, this clonotype turned up many times. The chain uses TRBV7-2 and TRBJ1-6; D unclear. The CDR3 covers 15 residues. Germline values: CDR1 SGHTA, CDR2 FQGNSA. The ends were cut back, 0 bases at V and 9 bases at J, with 12 bases in the middle. The CDR3 spells CASSLAPKGGSPLHF. Written as DNA, the CDR3 is TGTGCCAGCAGCTTAGCGCCGAAAGGAGGTTCACCCCTCCACTTT.

This clonotype has more than one count but fewer than ten. The rearrangement links TRBV19 to TRBJ1-2, with no clear D. Germline V gives CDR1 LNHDA, CDR2 SQIVND (reference sequence). This CDR3 comprises 14 residues. Trimming left V 5 bases short and J 2 bases short, with 12 bases between. CDR3 sequence reads: CASSQMTENYGYTF. The CDR3 bases are TGTGCCAGTAGTCAAATGACCGAAAACTATGGCTACACCTTC. The full variable domain, in which reference TRBV19 and TRBJ1-2 provide the parts outside the CDR3, is DGGITQSPKYLFRKEGQNVTLSCEQNLNHDAMYWYRQDPGQGLRLIYYSQIVNDFQKGDIAEGYSVSREKKESFPLTVTSAQKNPTAFYLCASSQMTENYGYTFGSGTRLTVV.

At least ten counts were recorded for this clonotype. The chain is built from TRBV7-2 and TRBJ2-7, with 8 nucleotides matching TRBD2. Germline loops: CDR1 SGHTA, CDR2 FQGNSA. CDR3 length: 16 residues. The V gene end was trimmed by 1 base and the J gene end by 7 bases; junction bases not matched to a gene: 12. CDR3 protein: CASSLGPFRPGGEQYF. Written as DNA, the CDR3 is TGTGCCAGCAGCTTAGGCCCCTTTCGCCCGGGGGGGGAGCAGTACTTC. Together with reference TRBV7-2 and TRBJ2-7, the CDR3 gives the full variable domain: GAGVSQSPSNKVTEKGKDVELRCDPISGHTALYWYRQSLGQGLEFLIYFQGNSAPDKSGLPSDRFSAERTGGSVSTLTIQRTQQEDSAVYLCASSLGPFRPGGEQYFGPGTRLTVT.

This clonotype was recorded at least ten times. The chain is built from TRBV7-2 and TRBJ1-1, with D possibly TRBD1 on 5 matching bases. This CDR3 has 12 residues. V lost 5 bases and J 5 bases, leaving 9 bases between the germline ends. Germline V gene data show CDR1 as SGHTA and CDR2 as FQGNSA. CDR3 amino acids: CASSLQVTEAFF. In DNA form, the CDR3 reads TGTGCCAGCAGCCTACAGGTAACTGAAGCTTTCTTT.

This clonotype was seen at least ten times. CDR3 region: CASSLRRQQFQPQHF. CDR3 DNA: TGTGCCAGCAGCTTAAGGCGTCAACAGTTTCAGCCCCAGCATTTT. The chain links TRBV7-8 to TRBJ1-5; no clear D gene. The V gene's germline CDR1 is SGHVS and CDR2 FQNEAQ. Trimming left V 2 bases short and J 6 bases short, with 14 bases between. The CDR3 has 15 amino acids.

The table lists this clonotype with many counts. The CDR3 spells CASSYLGNTEAFF. CDR3 coding DNA: TGTGCCAGCAGTTACTTGGGGAACACTGAAGCTTTCTTT. The V call is TRBV6-2 or TRBV6-3, the J call TRBJ1-1; no reliable D call. Germline values: CDR1 MNHEY, CDR2 SVGEGT. With 1 base removed from V and 1 base from J, the gap between germline ends came to 4 bases. The length of the CDR3 is 13 residues.

In its sample, this clonotype was seen many times. The chain couples TRBV29-1 to TRBJ2-1, with 11 bases identical to TRBD2. The germline V gene encodes CDR1 SQVTM and CDR2 ANQGSEA. There are 12 residues in the CDR3. After removal of 3 bases from V and 12 bases from J, the junction contained 4 bases not matched to a gene. CDR3 residues: CSVDDLAGGQFF. The CDR3 DNA reads TGCAGCGTTGACGACCTAGCGGGGGGGCAGTTCTTC.

This clonotype came up many times. This chain joins TRBV6-2 or TRBV6-3 and TRBJ1-6; no clear D gene. The length of the CDR3 is 14 residues. From germline, CDR1 is MNHEY and CDR2 SVGEGT. V was shortened by 10 bases and J by 9 bases, with 19 bases between the two germline ends. The CDR3 loop reads CATWPGSSGSPLHF. The CDR3 region has the DNA TGTGCCACCTGGCCGGGGTCCTCGGGTTCACCCCTCCACTTT.